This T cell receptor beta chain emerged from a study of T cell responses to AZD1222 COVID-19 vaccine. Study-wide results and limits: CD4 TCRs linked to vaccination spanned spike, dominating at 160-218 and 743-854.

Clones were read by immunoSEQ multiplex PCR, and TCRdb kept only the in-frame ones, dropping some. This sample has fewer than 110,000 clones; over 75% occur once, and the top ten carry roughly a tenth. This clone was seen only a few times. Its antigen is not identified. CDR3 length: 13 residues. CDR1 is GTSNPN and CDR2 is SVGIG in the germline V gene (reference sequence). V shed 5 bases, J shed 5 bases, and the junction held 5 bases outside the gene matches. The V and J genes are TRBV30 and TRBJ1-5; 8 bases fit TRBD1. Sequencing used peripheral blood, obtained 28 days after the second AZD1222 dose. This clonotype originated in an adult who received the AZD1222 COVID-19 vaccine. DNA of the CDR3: TGTGCCTGGGCAGGGGGCGGAGATCAGCCCCAGCATTTT. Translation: CAWAGGGDQPQHF.